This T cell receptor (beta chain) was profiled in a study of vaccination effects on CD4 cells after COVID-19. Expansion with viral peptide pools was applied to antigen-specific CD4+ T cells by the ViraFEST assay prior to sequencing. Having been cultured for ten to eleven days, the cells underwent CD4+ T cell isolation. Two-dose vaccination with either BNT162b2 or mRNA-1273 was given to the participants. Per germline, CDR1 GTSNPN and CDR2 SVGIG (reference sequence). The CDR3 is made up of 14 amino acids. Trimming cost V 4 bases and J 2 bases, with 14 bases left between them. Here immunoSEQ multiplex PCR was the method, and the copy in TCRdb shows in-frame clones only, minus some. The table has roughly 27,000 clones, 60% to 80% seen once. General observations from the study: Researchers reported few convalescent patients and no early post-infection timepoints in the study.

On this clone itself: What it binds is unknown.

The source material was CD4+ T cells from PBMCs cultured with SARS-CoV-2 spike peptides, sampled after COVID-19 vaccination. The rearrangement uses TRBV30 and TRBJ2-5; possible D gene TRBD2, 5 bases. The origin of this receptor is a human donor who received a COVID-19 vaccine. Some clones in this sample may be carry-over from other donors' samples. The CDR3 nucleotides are TGTGCCTGGACCTTAGGCCGGAGGCAAGAGACCCAGTACTTC. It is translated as CAWTLGRRQETQYF.